This TCR beta chain was observed in a study of early T cells in non-severe SARS-CoV-2 infection. Study-wide context: Alpha and beta chains were unpaired, from unsorted whole-blood bulk RNA. The study's findings and limits: VDJdb-based matching was biased toward anti-spike CD8 responses and missed private and CD4 specificities.

Unique molecular identifiers tagged individual cDNA molecules. TCRdb re-called the 5' RACE reads through MiXCR, storing one row per CDR3 protein. The sample has approximately 70,000 distinct CDR3 sequences, around 15% seen once. Details on this clonotype: Its antigen remains unknown.

Input material: whole blood. The receptor's source is an adult who was a healthcare worker with PCR-confirmed SARS-CoV-2 infection or an uninfected control (not recorded which).

The CDR3 sequence is CASSLGTSGQETQYF. The CDR3, as DNA: TGTGCCAGCAGCTTAGGGACTAGCGGCCAAGAGACCCAGTACTTC. The rearrangement joins TRBV7-6 to TRBJ2-5; TRBD2 agrees at 10 bases. Germline lookup yields CDR1 SGHVS and CDR2 FNYEAQ. V shed 1 base, J shed 1 base, and the junction held 0 bases outside the gene matches. This CDR3 spans 15 amino acids.